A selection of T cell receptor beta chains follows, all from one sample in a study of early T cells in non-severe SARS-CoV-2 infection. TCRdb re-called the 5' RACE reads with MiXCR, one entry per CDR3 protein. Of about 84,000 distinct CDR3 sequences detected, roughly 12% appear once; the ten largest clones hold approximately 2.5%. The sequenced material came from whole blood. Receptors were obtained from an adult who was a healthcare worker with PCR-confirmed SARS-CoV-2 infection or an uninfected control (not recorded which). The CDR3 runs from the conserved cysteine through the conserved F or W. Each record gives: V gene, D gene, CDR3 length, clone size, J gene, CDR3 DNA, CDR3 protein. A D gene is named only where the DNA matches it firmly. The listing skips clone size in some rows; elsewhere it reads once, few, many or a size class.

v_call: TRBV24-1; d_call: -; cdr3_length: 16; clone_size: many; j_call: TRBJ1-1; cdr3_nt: TGTGCCACCAGTGATTCTGGGGGAGGAGGGTACACTGAAGCTTTCTTT; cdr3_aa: CATSDSGGGGYTEAFF
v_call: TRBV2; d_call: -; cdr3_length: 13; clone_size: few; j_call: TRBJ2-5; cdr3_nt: TGTGCCAGCAGTGATTCGGAGATAGAGACCCAGTACTTC; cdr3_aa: CASSDSEIETQYF
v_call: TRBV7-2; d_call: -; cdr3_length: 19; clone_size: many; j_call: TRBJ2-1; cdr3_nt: TGTGCCAGCAGCTTAGAAATGGGAGGGGGACTAAGCTCCTACAATGAGCAGTTCTTC; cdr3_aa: CASSLEMGGGLSSYNEQFF
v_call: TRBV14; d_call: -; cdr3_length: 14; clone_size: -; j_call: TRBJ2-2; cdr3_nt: TGTGCCAACCCGGACCAGACGAACACCGGGGAGCTGTTTTTT; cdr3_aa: CANPDQTNTGELFF
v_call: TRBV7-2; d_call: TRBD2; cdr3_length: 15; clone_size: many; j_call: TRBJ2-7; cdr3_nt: TGTGCCAGCAGCTTAAAGCGGGGGGTGACCTACGAGCAGTACTTC; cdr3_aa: CASSLKRGVTYEQYF
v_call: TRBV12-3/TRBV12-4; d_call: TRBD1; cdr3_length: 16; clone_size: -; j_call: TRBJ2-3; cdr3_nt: TGTGCCAGCAGTTTAGCCAGGGGGCCAATTTTAGATACGCAGTATTTT; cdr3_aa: CASSLARGPILDTQYF
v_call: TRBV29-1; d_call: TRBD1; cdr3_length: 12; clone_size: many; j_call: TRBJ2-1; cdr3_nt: TGCAGCGGGGGACAGACCTACAATGAGCAGTTCTTC; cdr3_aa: CSGGQTYNEQFF
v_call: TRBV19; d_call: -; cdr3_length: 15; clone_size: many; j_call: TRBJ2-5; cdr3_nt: TGTGCCAGTAGTACCGCCCGGATTGCCGGGGAGACCCAGTACTTC; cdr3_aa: CASSTARIAGETQYF
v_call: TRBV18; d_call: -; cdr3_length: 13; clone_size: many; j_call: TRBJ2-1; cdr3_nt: TGTGCCAGCTCACGGTTCTCCTACAATGAGCAGTTCTTC; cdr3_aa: CASSRFSYNEQFF
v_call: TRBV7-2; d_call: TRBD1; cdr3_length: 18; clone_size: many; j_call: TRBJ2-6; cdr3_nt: TGTGCCAACCCGTTAGGGACAGTTCAACTCTCTGGGGCCAACGTCCTGACTTTC; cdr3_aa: CANPLGTVQLSGANVLTF
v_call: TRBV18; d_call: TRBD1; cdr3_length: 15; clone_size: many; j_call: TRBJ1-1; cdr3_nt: TGTGCCAGCTCACCCACAGGGGGCGGGAACACTGAAGCTTTCTTT; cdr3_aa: CASSPTGGGNTEAFF
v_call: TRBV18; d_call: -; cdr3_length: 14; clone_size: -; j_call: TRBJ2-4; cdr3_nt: TGTGCCAGCTCACCACCGACAGCCAAAAACATTCAGTACTTC; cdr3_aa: CASSPPTAKNIQYF
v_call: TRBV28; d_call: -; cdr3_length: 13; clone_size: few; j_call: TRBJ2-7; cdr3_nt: TGTGCCAGCAGTTTCGACTCCGTCCGCGAGCAGTACTTC; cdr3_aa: CASSFDSVREQYF
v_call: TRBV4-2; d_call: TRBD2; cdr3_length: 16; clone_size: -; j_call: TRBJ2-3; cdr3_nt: TGTGCCAGCAGCCCTCCTATAGCGGGGGGAAGGGATACGCAGTATTTT; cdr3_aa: CASSPPIAGGRDTQYF
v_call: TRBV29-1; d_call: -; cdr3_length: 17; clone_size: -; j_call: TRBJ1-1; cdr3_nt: TGCAGCGTTGAAGTCCCCCGTATAGGCAGGGGGAACACTGAAGCTTTCTTT; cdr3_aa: CSVEVPRIGRGNTEAFF
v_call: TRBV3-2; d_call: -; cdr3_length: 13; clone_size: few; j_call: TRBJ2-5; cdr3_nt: TGTGCCAGCAGCCTTGAGGGGGTTGGGACCCAGTACTTC; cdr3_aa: CASSLEGVGTQYF
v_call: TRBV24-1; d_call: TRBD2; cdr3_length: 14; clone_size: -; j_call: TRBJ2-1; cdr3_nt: TGTGCCACCAGCGGACTAGCGGGATACAATGAGCAGTTCTTC; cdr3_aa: CATSGLAGYNEQFF
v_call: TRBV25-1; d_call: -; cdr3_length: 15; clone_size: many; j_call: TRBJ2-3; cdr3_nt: TGTGCCAGCAGTGAAGGGGGGGCCGGCACAGATACGCAGTATTTT; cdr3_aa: CASSEGGAGTDTQYF
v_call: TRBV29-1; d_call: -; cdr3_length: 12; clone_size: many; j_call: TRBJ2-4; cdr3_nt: TGCAGCGCGGCCGGGGAGAACTACATTCAGTACTTC; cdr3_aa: CSAAGENYIQYF